The 5 T cell receptor beta chains below all came from one sample that was sequenced in a study of blood T cell repertoires in COVID-19. Measured with immunoSEQ multiplex PCR; TCRdb has only the in-frame clones, and not every one. The sample has about 200,000 clones, 80% to 85% seen once. The material sequenced was peripheral blood. The origin of the receptors is a man aged 40-49 years with acute or convalescent COVID-19.

The chain couples TRBV6-5 to TRBJ1-2; D perhaps matches TRBD1 (6 bases). V was shortened by 0 bases and J by 5 bases, with 16 bases between the two germline ends. Germline V gene lookup returns CDR1 MNHEY and CDR2 SVGAGI. The CDR3 spans 16 residues. The CDR3 protein is CASSYSPGAGEYGYTF. The DNA of the CDR3 is TGTGCCAGCAGTTACTCTCCTGGGGCAGGGGAATATGGCTACACCTTC.

This chain uses TRBV5-1 with TRBJ1-2; D unclear. The germline V and J ends were trimmed by 2 bases and 3 bases, with 11 bases remaining between them. Germline loops: CDR1 SGHRS, CDR2 YFSETQ. CDR3 size: 14 residues. For the CDR3, the DNA is TGCGCCAGCAGCTTAAATGGAGGAGACTATGGCTACACCTTC. This sequence encodes CASSLNGGDYGYTF. The full variable domain, completed using reference TRBV5-1 and TRBJ1-2, is KAGVTQTPRYLIKTRGQQVTLSCSPISGHRSVSWYQQTPGQGLQFLFEYFSETQRNKGNFPGRFSGRQFSNSRSEMNVSTLELGDSALYLCASSLNGGDYGYTFGSGTRLTVV.

This chain uses TRBV6-6 with TRBJ1-5; tentative D call: TRBD1 (6 bases). The germline V gene has CDR1 MNHNY and CDR2 SVGAGI (reference sequence). Trimming took 6 bases from V and 9 from J, leaving 18 bases between them. The CDR3 covers 14 residues. CDR3 coding DNA: TGTGCCAGCAGGGGGGGGACATCCTTTTCGCCCCAGCATTTT. Amino acid sequence: CASRGGTSFSPQHF.

The chain couples TRBV5-1 to TRBJ2-7; 12 bases line up with TRBD2. This CDR3 comprises 17 residues. In germline, CDR1 is SGHRS, CDR2 YFSETQ. After removal of 4 bases from V and 3 bases from J, the junction contained 11 bases not matched to a gene. CDR3 amino acids: CASSLGLAGPRLYEQYF. For the CDR3, the DNA is TGCGCCAGCAGCCTTGGACTAGCGGGACCGCGGCTCTACGAGCAGTACTTC.

The rearrangement uses TRBV4-1 and TRBJ1-4; tentatively, D is TRBD1 (6 bases). Trimming pared 3 bases from V and 8 bases from J, leaving 16 bases between. The length of the CDR3 is 15 residues. Germline V gene data show CDR1 as MGHRA and CDR2 as YSYEKL. The CDR3 bases are TGCGCCAGCAGCCAGGAAGGGGGTGGCTTCGAAAAACTGTTTTTT. It yields the protein CASSQEGGGFEKLFF.